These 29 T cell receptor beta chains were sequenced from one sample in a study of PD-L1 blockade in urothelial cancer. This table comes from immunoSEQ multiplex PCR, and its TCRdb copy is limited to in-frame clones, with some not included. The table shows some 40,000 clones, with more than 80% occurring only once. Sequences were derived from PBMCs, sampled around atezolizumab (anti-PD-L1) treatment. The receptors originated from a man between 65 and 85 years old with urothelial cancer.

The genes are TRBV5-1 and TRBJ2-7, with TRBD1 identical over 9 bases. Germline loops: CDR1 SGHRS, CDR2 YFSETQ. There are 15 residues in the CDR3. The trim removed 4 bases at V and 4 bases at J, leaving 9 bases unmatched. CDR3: CASSPTSGQGYEQYF. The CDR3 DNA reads TGCGCCAGCAGCCCCACCTCGGGACAGGGATACGAGCAGTACTTC.

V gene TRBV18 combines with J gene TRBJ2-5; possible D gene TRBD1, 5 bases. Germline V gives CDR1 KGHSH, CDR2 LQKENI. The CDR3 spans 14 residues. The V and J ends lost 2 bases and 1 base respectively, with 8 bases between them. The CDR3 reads CASSPGAVQETQYF. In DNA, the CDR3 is TGTGCCAGCTCACCAGGGGCAGTCCAAGAGACCCAGTACTTC.

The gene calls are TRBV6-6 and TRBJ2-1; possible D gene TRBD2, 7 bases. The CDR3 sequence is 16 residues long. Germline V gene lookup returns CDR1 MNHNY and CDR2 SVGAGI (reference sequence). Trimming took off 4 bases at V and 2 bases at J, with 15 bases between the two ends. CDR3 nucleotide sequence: TGTGCCAGCAGTTGGGGGGGGCAGCGGACCTACAATGAGCAGTTCTTC. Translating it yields CASSWGGQRTYNEQFF.

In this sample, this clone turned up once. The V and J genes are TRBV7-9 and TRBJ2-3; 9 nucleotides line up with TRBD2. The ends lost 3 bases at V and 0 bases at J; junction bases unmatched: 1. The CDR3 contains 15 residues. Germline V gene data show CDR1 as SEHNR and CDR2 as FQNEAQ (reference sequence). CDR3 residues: CASSFTSGSTDTQYF. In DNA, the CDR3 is TGTGCCAGCAGCTTCACTAGCGGGAGCACAGATACGCAGTATTTT.

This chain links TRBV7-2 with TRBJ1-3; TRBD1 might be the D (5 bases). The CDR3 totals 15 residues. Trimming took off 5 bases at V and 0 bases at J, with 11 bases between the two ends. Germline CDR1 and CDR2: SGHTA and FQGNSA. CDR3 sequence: CASSRDRASGNTIYF. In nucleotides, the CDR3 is TGTGCCAGCAGCCGCGACAGAGCCTCTGGAAACACCATATATTTT.

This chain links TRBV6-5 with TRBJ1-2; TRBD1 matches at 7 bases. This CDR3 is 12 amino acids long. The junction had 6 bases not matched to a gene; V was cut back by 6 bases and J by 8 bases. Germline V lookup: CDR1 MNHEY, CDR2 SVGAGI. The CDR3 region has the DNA TGTGCCAGCAGACAGGGGAGGAGGGGCTACACCTTC. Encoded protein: CASRQGRRGYTF.

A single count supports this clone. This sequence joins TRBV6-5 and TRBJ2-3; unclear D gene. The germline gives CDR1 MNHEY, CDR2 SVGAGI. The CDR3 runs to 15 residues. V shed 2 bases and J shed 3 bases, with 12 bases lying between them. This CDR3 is CASSYGRLITDTQYF. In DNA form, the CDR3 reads TGTGCCAGCAGTTACGGGCGATTGATTACAGATACGCAGTATTTT.

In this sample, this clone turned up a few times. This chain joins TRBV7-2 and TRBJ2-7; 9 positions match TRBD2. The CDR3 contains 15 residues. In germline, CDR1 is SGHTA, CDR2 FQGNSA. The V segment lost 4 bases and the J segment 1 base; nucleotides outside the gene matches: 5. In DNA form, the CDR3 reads TGTGCCAGCAGCTATAGCGGGAGACAATCCTACGAGCAGTACTTC. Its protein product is CASSYSGRQSYEQYF.

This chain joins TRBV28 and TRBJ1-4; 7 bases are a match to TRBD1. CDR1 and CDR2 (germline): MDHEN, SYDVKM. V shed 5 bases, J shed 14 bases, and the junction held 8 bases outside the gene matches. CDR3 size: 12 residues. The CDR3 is CASSGNRGGLFF. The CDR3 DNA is TGTGCCAGCAGTGGGAACAGGGGTGGTCTGTTTTTT.

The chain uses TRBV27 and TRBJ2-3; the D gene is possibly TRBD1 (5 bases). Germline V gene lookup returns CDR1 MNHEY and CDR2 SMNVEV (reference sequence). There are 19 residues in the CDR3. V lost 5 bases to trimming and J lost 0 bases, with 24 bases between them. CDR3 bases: TGTGCCAGCAGTCCAGGGCCTTTGTACCGGGCCATAAGCACAGATACGCAGTATTTT. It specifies CASSPGPLYRAISTDTQYF.

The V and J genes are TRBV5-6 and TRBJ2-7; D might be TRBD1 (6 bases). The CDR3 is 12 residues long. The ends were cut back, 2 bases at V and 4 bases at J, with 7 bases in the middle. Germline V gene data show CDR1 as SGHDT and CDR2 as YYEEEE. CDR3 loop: CASSFDRYEQYF. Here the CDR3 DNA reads TGTGCCAGCAGCTTCGACAGGTACGAGCAGTACTTC.

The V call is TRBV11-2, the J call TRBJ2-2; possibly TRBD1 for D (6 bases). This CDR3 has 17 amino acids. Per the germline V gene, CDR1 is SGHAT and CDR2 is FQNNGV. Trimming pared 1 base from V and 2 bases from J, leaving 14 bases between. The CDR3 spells CASSLAPRQANTGELFF. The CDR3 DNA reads TGTGCCAGCAGCTTAGCCCCCCGACAGGCCAACACCGGGGAGCTGTTTTTT.

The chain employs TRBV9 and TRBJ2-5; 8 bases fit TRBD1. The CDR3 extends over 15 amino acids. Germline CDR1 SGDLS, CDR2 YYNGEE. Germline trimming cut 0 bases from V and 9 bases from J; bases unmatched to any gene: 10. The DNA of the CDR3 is TGTGCCAGCAGCGTAGGGCGGGCAGGGGGCGAGCCCCAGTACTTC. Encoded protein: CASSVGRAGGEPQYF.

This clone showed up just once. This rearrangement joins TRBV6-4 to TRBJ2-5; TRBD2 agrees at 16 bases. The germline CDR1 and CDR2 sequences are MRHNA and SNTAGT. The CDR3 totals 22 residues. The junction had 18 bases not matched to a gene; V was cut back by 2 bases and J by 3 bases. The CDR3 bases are TGTGCCAGCAGTGACCCACACTGTCCCGGGACTAGCGGGAGGGGCGGAGAAGAGACCCAGTACTTC. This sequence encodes CASSDPHCPGTSGRGGEETQYF.

The CDR3 DNA sequence: TGCGCCAGCAGCCAAGATGAGATTAACTATGGCTACACCTTC. This gives the protein CASSQDEINYGYTF. This chain links TRBV4-1 with TRBJ1-2, with D hard to call. The germline V gene has CDR1 MGHRA and CDR2 YSYEKL. This CDR3 is 14 amino acids long. V was pared by 0 bases and J by 1 base, with 6 bases between.

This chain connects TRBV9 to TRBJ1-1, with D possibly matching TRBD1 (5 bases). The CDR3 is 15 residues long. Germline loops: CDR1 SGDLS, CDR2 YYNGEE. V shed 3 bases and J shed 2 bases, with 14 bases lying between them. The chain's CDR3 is CASSGLTTANTEAFF. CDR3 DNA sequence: TGTGCCAGCAGCGGACTGACGACAGCAAACACTGAAGCTTTCTTT.

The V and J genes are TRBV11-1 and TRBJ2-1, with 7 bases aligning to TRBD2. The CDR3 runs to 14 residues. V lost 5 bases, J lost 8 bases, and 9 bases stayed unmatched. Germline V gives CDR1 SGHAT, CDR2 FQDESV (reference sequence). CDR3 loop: CASSLGTTGDEQFF. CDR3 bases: TGTGCCAGCAGCCTCGGGACTACCGGCGATGAGCAGTTCTTC.

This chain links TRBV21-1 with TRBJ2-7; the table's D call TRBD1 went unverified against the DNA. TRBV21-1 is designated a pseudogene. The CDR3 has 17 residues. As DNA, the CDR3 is TGTGCCAGCAGCAAAGAACGTCGCCGGGACAGCTCCTACGAGCAGTACTTC. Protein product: CASSKERRRDSSYEQYF.

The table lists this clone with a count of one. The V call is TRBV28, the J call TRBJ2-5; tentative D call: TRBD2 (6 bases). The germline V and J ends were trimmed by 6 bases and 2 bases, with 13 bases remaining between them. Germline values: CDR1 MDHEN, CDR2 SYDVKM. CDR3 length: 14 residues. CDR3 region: CASRGSGSQETQYF. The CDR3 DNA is TGTGCCAGCAGGGGTAGCGGCTCTCAAGAGACCCAGTACTTC.

The CDR3 bases are TGTGCCAGCAGCTCCGCCTACGAGCAGTACTTC. This translates into CASSSAYEQYF. The chain joins TRBV11-2 to TRBJ2-7, with D uncertain. The CDR3 length is 11 residues. Germline loops: CDR1 SGHAT, CDR2 FQNNGV. V shed 4 bases and J shed 2 bases, with 3 bases lying between them. Based on the CDR3 plus reference TRBV11-2 and TRBJ2-7, the full variable domain is EAGVAQSPRYKIIEKRQSVAFWCNPISGHATLYWYQQILGQGPKLLIQFQNNGVVDDSQLPKDRFSAERLKGVDSTLKIQPAKLEDSAVYLCASSSAYEQYFGPGTRLTVT.

CDR3 in amino acids: CASSLSPIAGEPQIYEQYF. CDR3 nucleotides: TGTGCCAGCAGCTTGTCTCCTATAGCGGGAGAGCCCCAGATTTACGAGCAGTACTTC. The chain recombines TRBV5-4 with TRBJ2-7; 9 positions agree with TRBD2. The CDR3 is made up of 19 amino acids. J gave up 4 bases and V 1 base, and 18 bases lay outside the gene matches. The germline V gene has CDR1 SGHNT and CDR2 YYREEE (reference sequence).

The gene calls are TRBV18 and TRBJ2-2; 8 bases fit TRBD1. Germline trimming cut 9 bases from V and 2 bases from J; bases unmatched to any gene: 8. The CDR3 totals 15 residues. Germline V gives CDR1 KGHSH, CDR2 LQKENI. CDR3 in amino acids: CASAGQGGNTGELFF. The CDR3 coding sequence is TGTGCCAGTGCCGGACAGGGAGGTAACACCGGGGAGCTGTTTTTT.

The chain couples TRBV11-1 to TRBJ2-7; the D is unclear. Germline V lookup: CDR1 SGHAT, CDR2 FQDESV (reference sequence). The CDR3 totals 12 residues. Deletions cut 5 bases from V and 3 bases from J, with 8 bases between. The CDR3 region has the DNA TGTGCCAGCAGCCAGGTGGGCTACGAGCAGTACTTC. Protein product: CASSQVGYEQYF.

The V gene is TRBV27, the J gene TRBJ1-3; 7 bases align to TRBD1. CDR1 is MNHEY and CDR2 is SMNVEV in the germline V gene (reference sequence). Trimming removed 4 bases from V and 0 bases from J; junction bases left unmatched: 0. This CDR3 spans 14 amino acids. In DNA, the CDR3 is TGTGCCAGCAGTTCAGGGGGCTCTGGAAACACCATATATTTT. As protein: CASSSGGSGNTIYF.

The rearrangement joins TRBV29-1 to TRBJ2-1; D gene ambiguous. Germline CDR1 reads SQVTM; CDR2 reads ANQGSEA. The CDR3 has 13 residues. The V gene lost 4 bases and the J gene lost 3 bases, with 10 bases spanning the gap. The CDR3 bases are TGCAGCGTTGCCGACGGAGTCTACAATGAGCAGTTCTTC. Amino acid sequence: CSVADGVYNEQFF.

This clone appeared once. The CDR3 spells CATSREDRSYEQYF. The DNA for the CDR3 is TGTGCCACCAGCAGAGAGGACAGATCCTACGAGCAGTACTTC. The rearrangement links TRBV15 to TRBJ2-7; tentatively, D is TRBD1 (6 bases). Germline CDR1 reads LNHNV; CDR2 reads YYDKDF (reference sequence). CDR3 length equals 14 residues. V was trimmed by 0 bases and J by 1 base, leaving 7 bases between them.

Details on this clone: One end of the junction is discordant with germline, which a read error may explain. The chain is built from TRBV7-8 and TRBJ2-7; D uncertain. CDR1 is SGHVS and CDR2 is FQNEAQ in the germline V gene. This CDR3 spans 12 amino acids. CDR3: CICGNPSYEQYF. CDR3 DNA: TGCATTTGCGGAAACCCTTCCTACGAGCAGTACTTC.

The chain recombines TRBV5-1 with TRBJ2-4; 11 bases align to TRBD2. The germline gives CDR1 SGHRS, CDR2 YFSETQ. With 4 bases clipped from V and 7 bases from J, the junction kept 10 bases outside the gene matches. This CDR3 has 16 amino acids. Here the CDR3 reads CASSPTPGTSGNIQYF. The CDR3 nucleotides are TGCGCCAGCAGCCCGACCCCCGGGACTAGCGGTAACATTCAGTACTTC.

CDR3 nucleotides: TGTGCCGGATCAGAACAGGGGAATACGCAGTATTTT. It yields the protein CAGSEQGNTQYF. V usage is TRBV6-1 and J usage is TRBJ2-3; 7 bases fit TRBD1. V lost 11 bases, J lost 7 bases, and 9 bases stayed unmatched. The CDR3 is made up of 12 amino acids. CDR1 and CDR2 (germline): MNHNS, SASEGT.